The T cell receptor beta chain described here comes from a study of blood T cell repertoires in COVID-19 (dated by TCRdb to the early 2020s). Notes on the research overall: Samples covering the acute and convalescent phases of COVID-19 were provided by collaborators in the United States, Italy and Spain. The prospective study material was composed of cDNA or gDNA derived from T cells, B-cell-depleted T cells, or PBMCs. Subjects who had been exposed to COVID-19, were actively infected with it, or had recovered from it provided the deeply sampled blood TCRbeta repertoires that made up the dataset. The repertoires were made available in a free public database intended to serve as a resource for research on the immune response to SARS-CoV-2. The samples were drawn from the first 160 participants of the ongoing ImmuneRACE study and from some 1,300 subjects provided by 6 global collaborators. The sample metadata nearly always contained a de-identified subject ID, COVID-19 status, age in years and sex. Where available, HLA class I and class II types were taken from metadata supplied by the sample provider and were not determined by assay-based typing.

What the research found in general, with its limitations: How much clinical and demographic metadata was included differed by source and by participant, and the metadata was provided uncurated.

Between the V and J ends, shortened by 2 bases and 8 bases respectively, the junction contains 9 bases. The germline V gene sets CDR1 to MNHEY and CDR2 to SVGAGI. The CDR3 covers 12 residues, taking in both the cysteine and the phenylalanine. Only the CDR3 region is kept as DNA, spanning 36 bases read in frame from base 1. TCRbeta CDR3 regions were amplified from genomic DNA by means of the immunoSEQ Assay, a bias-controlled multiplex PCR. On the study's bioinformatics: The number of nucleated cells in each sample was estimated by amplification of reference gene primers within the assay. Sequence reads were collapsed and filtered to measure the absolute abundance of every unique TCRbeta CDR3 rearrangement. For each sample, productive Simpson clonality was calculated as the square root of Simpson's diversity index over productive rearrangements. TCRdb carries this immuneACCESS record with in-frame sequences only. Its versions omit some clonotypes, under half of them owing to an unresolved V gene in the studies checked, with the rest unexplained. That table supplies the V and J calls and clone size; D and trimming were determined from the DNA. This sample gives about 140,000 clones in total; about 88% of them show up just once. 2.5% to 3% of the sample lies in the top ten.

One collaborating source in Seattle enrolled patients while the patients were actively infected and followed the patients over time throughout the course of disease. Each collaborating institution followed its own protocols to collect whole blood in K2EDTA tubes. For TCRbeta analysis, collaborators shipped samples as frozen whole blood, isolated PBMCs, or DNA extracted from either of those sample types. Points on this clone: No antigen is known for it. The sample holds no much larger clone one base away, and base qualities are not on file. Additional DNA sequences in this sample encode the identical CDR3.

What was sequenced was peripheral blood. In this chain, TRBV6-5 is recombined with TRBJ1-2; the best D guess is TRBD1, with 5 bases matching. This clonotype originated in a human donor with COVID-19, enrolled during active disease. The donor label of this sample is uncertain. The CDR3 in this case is CASSYGGGGYTF. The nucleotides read TGTGCCAGCAGTTACGGTGGGGGGGGCTACACCTTC.